The rows below give T cell receptor beta chains drawn from one sample of a study of OX40 agonist ivuxolimab in advanced cancers. The method was immunoSEQ multiplex PCR; TCRdb's version includes in-frame clones alone and lacks a portion of them. Of tens of thousands of clones in the sample, roughly 87% were seen once. This material consisted of CD4+ or CD8+ T cells sorted from blood, taken in a trial of the OX40 agonist ivuxolimab. The receptors shown here come from an adult with an advanced solid tumor such as melanoma, head and neck, liver or kidney cancer. The CDR3 runs from the conserved cysteine through the conserved F or W. The order of the fields is CDR3 DNA, CDR3 protein, V gene, D gene, J gene, clone size. A D gene is named only where the DNA matches it firmly. Clone size appears in some rows only: once, few, many, or a class for an expanded clone.

cdr3_nt: TGTGCCAGCAGCGTAGTGACCGGCACAGATACGCAGTATTTT
cdr3_aa: CASSVVTGTDTQYF
v_call: TRBV9
d_call: -
j_call: TRBJ2-3
clone_size: once

cdr3_nt: TGTGCCAGCGGCTCGGGTCGGGAGCAGTTCTTC
cdr3_aa: CASGSGREQFF
v_call: TRBV6-6
d_call: -
j_call: TRBJ2-1
clone_size: -

cdr3_nt: TGTGCCAGCAGCCCCCGGGGACAAAGCTCCTACGAGCAGTACTTC
cdr3_aa: CASSPRGQSSYEQYF
v_call: TRBV9
d_call: -
j_call: TRBJ2-7
clone_size: -

cdr3_nt: TGTGCCAGCAGCTTGGGCCTTCTTAATCAGCCCCAGCATTTT
cdr3_aa: CASSLGLLNQPQHF
v_call: TRBV5-6
d_call: -
j_call: TRBJ1-5
clone_size: few

cdr3_nt: TGTGCCAGTACCCTCGACCCGACCTACAATGAGCAGTTCTTC
cdr3_aa: CASTLDPTYNEQFF
v_call: TRBV19
d_call: -
j_call: TRBJ2-1
clone_size: -

cdr3_nt: TGCGCCAGCAGCCAAGAGACAGGGGGCTACAATGAGCAGTTCTTC
cdr3_aa: CASSQETGGYNEQFF
v_call: TRBV4-3
d_call: TRBD1
j_call: TRBJ2-1
clone_size: -

cdr3_nt: TGTGCCAGCAGACGAGTGAACACTGAAGCTTTCTTT
cdr3_aa: CASRRVNTEAFF
v_call: TRBV7-9
d_call: -
j_call: TRBJ1-1
clone_size: few

cdr3_nt: TGTGCCAGCACCTCGGCGGTCCTGGGGAACAATGAGCAGTTCTTC
cdr3_aa: CASTSAVLGNNEQFF
v_call: TRBV27
d_call: -
j_call: TRBJ2-1
clone_size: -

cdr3_nt: TGTGCCAGCAGCCCCGGAGGGACAACCATGAACACTGAAGCTTTCTTT
cdr3_aa: CASSPGGTTMNTEAFF
v_call: TRBV9
d_call: -
j_call: TRBJ1-1
clone_size: -

cdr3_nt: TGTGCCAGCATGGGGAGTGGGACAGCCAAAAACATTCAGTACTTC
cdr3_aa: CASMGSGTAKNIQYF
v_call: TRBV28
d_call: -
j_call: TRBJ2-4
clone_size: -